This TCR beta chain comes out of a study of T cell responses to AZD1222 COVID-19 vaccine. V was clipped by 5 bases and J by 0 bases, with 7 bases between them. CDR1 is MNHEY, CDR2 SMNVEV, per germline (reference sequence). The CDR3 runs 13 residues. Sequencing was performed with immunoSEQ multiplex PCR; in TCRdb, only in-frame clones are kept and a portion is missing. The table shows about 120,000 clones, with around nine tenths occurring only once. The gene calls are TRBV27 and TRBJ2-5; the D is unclear. The source material was peripheral blood, sampled on day 0 of MenACWY control vaccination. The receptor comes from an adult in good health. Written as DNA, the CDR3 is TGTGCCAGCAGTCGTGCGTACCAAGAGACCCAGTACTTC. It specifies CASSRAYQETQYF.